These T cell receptor beta chains were read from a single sample in a study of Graves' ophthalmopathy and Graves' hyperthyroidism. TCRdb independently ran MiXCR on the multiplex PCR reads; one entry per CDR3 protein. Of approximately 700,000 distinct CDR3 sequences listed, 35% to 50% were seen once; the top ten hold 44%. The sequencing sample was made of peripheral blood. Receptors originate from an adult man with Graves' ophthalmopathy. Both conserved end residues are part of each CDR3. D genes are given only for firm matches. Rows may omit the clone size; those that give it use once, few, many or a size class.

d_gene	abundance	v_gene	j_gene	CDR3nt	CDR3aa
-	-	TRBV11-1	TRBJ2-2	TGTGCCAGCAGTTATCAACAGGGATGGAACACCGGGGAGCTGTTTTTT	CASSYQQGWNTGELFF
TRBD1	-	TRBV10-3	TRBJ2-5	TGTGCCAGCAGTCCCCGGACAGGGGGGACCCAGTACTTC	CASSPRTGGTQYF
-	once	TRBV5-4	TRBJ1-1	TGTGCCAGCAGCTTTGGAGTCGCCCTGAACACTGAAGCTTTCTTT	CASSFGVALNTEAFF
-	few	TRBV28	TRBJ1-1	TGTGCCAGCACCCAAGTCACATCGTACACTGAAGCTTTCTTT	CASTQVTSYTEAFF
TRBD1	-	TRBV7-9	TRBJ2-7	TGTGCCAGCAGCTTAGCGGGACAGGCAGCAGAGCAGTACTTC	CASSLAGQAAEQYF
TRBD1	-	TRBV7-3	TRBJ2-7	TGTGCCAGCAGCTTGTCCGGGACAGGGTGGGACGAGCAGTACTTC	CASSLSGTGWDEQYF
TRBD1	-	TRBV7-9	TRBJ2-7	TGTGCCAGCAGCATACAGGGGGCAGGCCCCTACGAGCAGTACTTC	CASSIQGAGPYEQYF
-	many	TRBV10-3	TRBJ2-7	TGTGCCATCGGCCGGGGGTTAGGCTACGAGCAGTACTTC	CAIGRGLGYEQYF
-	few	TRBV6-1	TRBJ1-4	TGTGCCAGCAGTGAACTGGGGAAACAGCTTCTGTTTTTT	CASSELGKQLLFF
-	-	TRBV10-3	TRBJ1-2	TGTGCCATCGGACCTTCGAGGACACTTAACTATGGCTACACCTTC	CAIGPSRTLNYGYTF
-	-	TRBV10-3	TRBJ2-5	TGTGCCAGGTCGATGGGGCGCCAAGAGACCCAGTACTTC	CARSMGRQETQYF
-	many	TRBV7-8	TRBJ1-5	TGTGCCAGCAGCTTACCCCAACGGCCCCAGCATTTT	CASSLPQRPQHF
-	-	TRBV7-6	TRBJ1-1	TGTGCCAGCAGCTTAGACCCCTCAAGGGCTGAAGCTTTCTTT	CASSLDPSRAEAFF
-	-	TRBV2	TRBJ2-7	TGTGCCAGCAGTTACGATTGGGTGAGCTCCTACGAGCAGTACTTC	CASSYDWVSSYEQYF
-	-	TRBV6-4	TRBJ2-2	TGTGCCAGCAAAGCAGGGGCCTATTCCGTCGGGGAGCCGTTTTTT	CASKAGAYSVGEPFF
-	few	TRBV14	TRBJ1-4	TGTGCCAGCAGCCAAGGTTCTACAGGGAGAACTAATGAAAAACTGTTTTTT	CASSQGSTGRTNEKLFF
-	many	TRBV7-9	TRBJ1-1	TGTGCCAGCAGCTTAGCGCCAGGGGCCACTGAAGCTTTCTTT	CASSLAPGATEAFF
TRBD1	-	TRBV20-1	TRBJ1-6	TGCAGTGCCGGTAGACAGGGTGTCTCCTATAATTCACCCCTCCACTTT	CSAGRQGVSYNSPLHF
-	many	TRBV15	TRBJ1-6	TGTGCCACCAGCAGAGTCGGCGGTGGTAACTCGGCGAATTCACCCCTCCACTTT	CATSRVGGGNSANSPLHF
TRBD1	once	TRBV19	TRBJ1-2	TGTGTCAGTAGTACCCCTGGGACAGGGAACTATGGCCACACCTTC	CVSSTPGTGNYGHTF
-	few	TRBV7-9	TRBJ2-7	TGTGCCAGCAGCTTAGTTGGCGGAGGGGGTAACGAGCAGTACTTC	CASSLVGGGGNEQYF
-	few	TRBV7-8	TRBJ1-5	TGTGCCAGCAGCTTAGAAGGGCAGGGAAGTCAGCCCCAGCATTTT	CASSLEGQGSQPQHF
-	few	TRBV19	TRBJ1-5	TGTGCCAGTAGTATGTCAGGGTATAGCAATCAGCCCCAGCATTTT	CASSMSGYSNQPQHF
-	few	TRBV19	TRBJ1-4	TGTGCCACTCGGCTGGGGGGCAGTGAAAAACTGTTTTTT	CATRLGGSEKLFF
TRBD1	-	TRBV10-3	TRBJ2-7	TGTGCCATCAGTGACGGCAGGGGGCATTACGAGCAGTACTTC	CAISDGRGHYEQYF
TRBD1	-	TRBV12-3/TRBV12-4	TRBJ2-2	TGTGCCAGCAGCCCGGTGGACAGGGACACCGGGGAGCTGTTTTTT	CASSPVDRDTGELFF
TRBD2	many	TRBV2	TRBJ2-5	TGTGCCAGCTCGGGACTACGACAAGAGACCCAGTACTTC	CASSGLRQETQYF
-	few	TRBV10-2	TRBJ2-5	TGTGCCAGCAGGTCCGGGCGGGAGACCCAGTACTTC	CASRSGRETQYF
TRBD1	few	TRBV20-1	TRBJ1-6	TGCAGTGCTAGAGAGGGGACAGGACTATATAATTCACCCCTCCACTTT	CSAREGTGLYNSPLHF
-	many	TRBV11-2	TRBJ2-7	TGTGCCAGCAGCCAGAGGCGCACCCAGGGGCTAGCGGCCTACGAGCAGTACTTC	CASSQRRTQGLAAYEQYF
TRBD1	many	TRBV6-1	TRBJ1-2	TGTGCCAGCAGTCGCGGACAGGGGTATGGCTACACCTTC	CASSRGQGYGYTF
-	many	TRBV15	TRBJ2-7	TGTGCCACCAGCAGAGATACTGGGGGGTCCTACGAGCAGTACTTC	CATSRDTGGSYEQYF
-	few	TRBV7-9	TRBJ2-7	TGTGCCAGCAGCCAAGATCTTTCCTCGCCGTGGTACTTC	CASSQDLSSPWYF
TRBD1	-	TRBV20-1	TRBJ2-7	TGCAGTGCTAAAACCTACAGGGGACCCTACGAGCAGTACTTC	CSAKTYRGPYEQYF
-	-	TRBV9	TRBJ2-5	TGTGCCTCCATCGGGAAGGGGCAAGAGACCCAGTACTTC	CASIGKGQETQYF
-	-	TRBV12-5	TRBJ2-5	TGTGCTAGTGGTTTAGGATGGGCAGGGGAGGAGACCCAGTACTTC	CASGLGWAGEETQYF
-	few	TRBV24-1	TRBJ1-5	TGTGCCAGCAGATTTCAGGGGCAGCCCCAGCATTTT	CASRFQGQPQHF
TRBD1	-	TRBV29-1	TRBJ1-2	TGCAGCGTTCCGACAGGGGGGTATGGCTACACCTTC	CSVPTGGYGYTF
TRBD1	-	TRBV2	TRBJ1-4	TGTGCCAGCAGTAGCGGGACAGGGGGCCAAGGGACTAATGAAAAACTGTTTTTT	CASSSGTGGQGTNEKLFF
TRBD1	-	TRBV10-3	TRBJ1-3	TGTGCCAGCAGTCGGGACAGGGCCCCCGGAAACACCATATATTTT	CASSRDRAPGNTIYF
-	-	TRBV7-6	TRBJ2-1	TGTGCCAGCAGCTTAGGGGGGACGGTGCAGTTCTTC	CASSLGGTVQFF
-	few	TRBV7-3	TRBJ2-5	TGTGCCAGCAAAGTTACGGTGGGGGTCGAGACCCAGTACTTC	CASKVTVGVETQYF
-	-	TRBV6-5	TRBJ2-5	TGTGCCAGCAGTGAATGGGATTACGACCAAGAGACCCAGTACTTC	CASSEWDYDQETQYF
-	-	TRBV15	TRBJ2-7	TGTGCCACCAGCAGCTTGGAGTACGAGCAGTACTTC	CATSSLEYEQYF
TRBD2	-	TRBV20-1	TRBJ2-5	TGCAGTGCTAGATCGGGACTAGCGGGGGAAGAGACCCAGTACTTC	CSARSGLAGEETQYF
-	-	TRBV10-3	TRBJ2-7	TGTGCCAGCAGCTCATTCGAGGAGGGAAGAAGGCGGGGAGCACAGTACTTC	CASSSFEEGRRRGAQYF
-	many	TRBV7-2	TRBJ2-2	TGTGCCAGCATCCCAGGGGGAGGGTACGGGGAGCTGTTTTTT	CASIPGGGYGELFF
-	-	TRBV29-1	TRBJ1-2	TGCAGCGTTGAGGACTTTAGCGGCTATGGCTACACCTTC	CSVEDFSGYGYTF
TRBD1	many	TRBV7-4	TRBJ2-5	TGTGCCAGCAGTTCCAGGGGCGACAGGGCACAAGAGACCCAGTACTTC	CASSSRGDRAQETQYF
-	-	TRBV20-1	TRBJ2-5	TGCAGTGCTAGAGAGGGGGCCTATTATAAAGAGACCCAGTACTTC	CSAREGAYYKETQYF